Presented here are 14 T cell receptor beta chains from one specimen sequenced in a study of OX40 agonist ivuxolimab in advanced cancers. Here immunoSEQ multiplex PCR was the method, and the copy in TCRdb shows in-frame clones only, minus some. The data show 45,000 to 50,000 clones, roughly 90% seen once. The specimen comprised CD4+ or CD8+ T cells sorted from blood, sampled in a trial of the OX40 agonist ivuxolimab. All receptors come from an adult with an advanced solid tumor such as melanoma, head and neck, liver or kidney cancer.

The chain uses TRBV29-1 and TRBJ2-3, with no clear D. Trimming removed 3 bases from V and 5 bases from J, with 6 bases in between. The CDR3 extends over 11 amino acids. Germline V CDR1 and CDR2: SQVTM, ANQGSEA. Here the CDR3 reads CSVDFRDTQYF. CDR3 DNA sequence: TGCAGCGTTGATTTCAGAGATACGCAGTATTTT.

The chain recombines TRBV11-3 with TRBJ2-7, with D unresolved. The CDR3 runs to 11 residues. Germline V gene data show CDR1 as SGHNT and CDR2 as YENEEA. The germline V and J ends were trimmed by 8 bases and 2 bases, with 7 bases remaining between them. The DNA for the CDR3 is TGTGCCAGCGGCCTAACCTACGAGCAGTACTTC. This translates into CASGLTYEQYF. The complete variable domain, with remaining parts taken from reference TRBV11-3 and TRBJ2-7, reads EAGVVQSPRYKIIEKKQPVAFWCNPISGHNTLYWYLQNLGQGPELLIRYENEEAVDDSQLPKDRFSAERLKGVDSTLKIQPAELGDSAVYLCASGLTYEQYFGPGTRLTVT.

The CDR3 DNA reads TGTGCCAGCAGTCAAGACAGGCGGGGTGGCTACACCTTC. Its translation: CASSQDRRGGYTF. V and J are TRBV6-5 and TRBJ1-2; maybe TRBD1 (6 bases). The CDR3 extends over 13 amino acids. Germline CDR1 is MNHEY and CDR2 is SVGAGI. Trimming took 5 bases from V and 7 from J, leaving 14 bases between them.

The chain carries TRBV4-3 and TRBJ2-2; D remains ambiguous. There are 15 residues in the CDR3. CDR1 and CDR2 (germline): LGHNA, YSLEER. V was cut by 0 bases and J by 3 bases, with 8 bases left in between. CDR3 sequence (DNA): TGCGCCAGCAGCCAAGATTACACTCACACCGGGGAGCTGTTTTTT. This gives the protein CASSQDYTHTGELFF.

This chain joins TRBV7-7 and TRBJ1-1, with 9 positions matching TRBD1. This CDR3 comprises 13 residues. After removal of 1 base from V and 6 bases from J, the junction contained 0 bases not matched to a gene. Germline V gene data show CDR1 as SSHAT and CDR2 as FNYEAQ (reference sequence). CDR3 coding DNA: TGTGCCAGCAGCTTAGGGACAGGGGCTGAAGCTTTCTTT. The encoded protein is CASSLGTGAEAFF.

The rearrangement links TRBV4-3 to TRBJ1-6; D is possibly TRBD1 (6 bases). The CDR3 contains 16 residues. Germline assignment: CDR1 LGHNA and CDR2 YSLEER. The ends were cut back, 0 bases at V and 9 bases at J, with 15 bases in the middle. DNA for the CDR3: TGCGCCAGCAGCCAAGATTCTACAGGGAGTAGTTCACCCCTCCACTTT. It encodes CASSQDSTGSSSPLHF.

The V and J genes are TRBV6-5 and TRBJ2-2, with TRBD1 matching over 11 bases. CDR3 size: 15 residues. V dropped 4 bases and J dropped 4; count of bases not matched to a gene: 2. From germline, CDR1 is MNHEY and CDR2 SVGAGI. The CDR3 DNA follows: TGTGCCAGCAGTTGGGGGACAGGGGGCACCGGGGAGCTGTTTTTT. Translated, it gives CASSWGTGGTGELFF.

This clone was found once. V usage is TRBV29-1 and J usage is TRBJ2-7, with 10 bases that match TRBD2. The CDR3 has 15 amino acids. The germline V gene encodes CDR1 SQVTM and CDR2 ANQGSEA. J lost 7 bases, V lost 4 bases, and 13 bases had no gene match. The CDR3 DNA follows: TGCAGCGTTGTGAGGGGAACTAGCGGGGTCCAGGAGCAGTACTTC. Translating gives CSVVRGTSGVQEQYF.

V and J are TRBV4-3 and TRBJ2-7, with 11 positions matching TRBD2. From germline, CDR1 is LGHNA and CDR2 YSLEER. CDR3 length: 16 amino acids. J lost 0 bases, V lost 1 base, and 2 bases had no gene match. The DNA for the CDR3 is TGCGCCAGCAGCCAAGTAGCGGGGGGGTTCTCCTACGAGCAGTACTTC. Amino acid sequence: CASSQVAGGFSYEQYF.

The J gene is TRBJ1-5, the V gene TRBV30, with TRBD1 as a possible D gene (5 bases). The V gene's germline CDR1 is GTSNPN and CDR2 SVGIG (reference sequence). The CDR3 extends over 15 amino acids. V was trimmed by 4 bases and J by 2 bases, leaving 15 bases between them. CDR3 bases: TGTGCCTGGACTACGGGGGATACGGGCAATCAGCCCCAGCATTTT. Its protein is CAWTTGDTGNQPQHF.

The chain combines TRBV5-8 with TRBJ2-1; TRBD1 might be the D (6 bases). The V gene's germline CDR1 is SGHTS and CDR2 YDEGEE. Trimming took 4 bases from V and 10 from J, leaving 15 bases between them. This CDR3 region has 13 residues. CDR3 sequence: CASSGEGVGEQFF. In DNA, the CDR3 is TGTGCCAGCAGCGGCGAGGGGGTAGGAGAGCAGTTCTTC.

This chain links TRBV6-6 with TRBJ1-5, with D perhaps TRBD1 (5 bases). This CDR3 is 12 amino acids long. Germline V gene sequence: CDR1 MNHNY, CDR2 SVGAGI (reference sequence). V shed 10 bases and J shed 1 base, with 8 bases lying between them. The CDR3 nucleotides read TGTGCCATGGGGGAGAGCAATCAGCCCCAGCATTTT. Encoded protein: CAMGESNQPQHF.

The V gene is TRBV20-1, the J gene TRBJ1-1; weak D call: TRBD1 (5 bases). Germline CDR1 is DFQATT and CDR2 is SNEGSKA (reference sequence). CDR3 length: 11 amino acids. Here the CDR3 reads CSTEGYTEAFF. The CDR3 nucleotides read TGCAGCACGGAGGGGTACACTGAAGCTTTCTTT.

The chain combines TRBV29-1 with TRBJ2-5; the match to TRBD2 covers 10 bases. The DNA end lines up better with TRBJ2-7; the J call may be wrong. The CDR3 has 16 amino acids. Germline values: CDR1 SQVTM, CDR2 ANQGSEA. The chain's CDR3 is CSVSYGDSGGSYEQYF. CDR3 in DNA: TGCAGCGTTTCTTACGGGGATAGCGGGGGGTCCTACGAGCAGTACTTC.